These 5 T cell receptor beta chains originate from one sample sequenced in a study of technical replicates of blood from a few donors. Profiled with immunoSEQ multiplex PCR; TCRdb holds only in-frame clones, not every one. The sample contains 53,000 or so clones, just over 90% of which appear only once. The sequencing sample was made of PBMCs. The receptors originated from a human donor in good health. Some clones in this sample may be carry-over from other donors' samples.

This chain's CDR3 is CASNPLAGPFTQYF. The CDR3 DNA follows: TGTGCCAGCAACCCGCTCGCGGGGCCGTTTACCCAGTACTTC. The chain couples TRBV11-2 to TRBJ2-5; tentatively, D is TRBD2 (6 bases). The CDR3 length is 14 residues. Germline lookup yields CDR1 SGHAT and CDR2 FQNNGV. Trimming removed 7 bases from V and 8 bases from J, with 20 bases in between.

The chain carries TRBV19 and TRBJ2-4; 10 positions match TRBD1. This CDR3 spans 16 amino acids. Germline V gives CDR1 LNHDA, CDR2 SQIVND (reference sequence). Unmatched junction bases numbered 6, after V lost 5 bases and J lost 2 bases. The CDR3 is CASSRRQGASKNIQYF. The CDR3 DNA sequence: TGTGCCAGTAGTCGGAGACAGGGGGCATCCAAAAACATTCAGTACTTC.

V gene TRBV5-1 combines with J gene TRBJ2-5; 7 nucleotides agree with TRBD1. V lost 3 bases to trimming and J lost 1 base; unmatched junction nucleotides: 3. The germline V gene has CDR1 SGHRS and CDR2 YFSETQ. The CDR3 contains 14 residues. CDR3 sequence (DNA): TGCGCCAGCAGCTCCACAGGGGCCCAAGAGACCCAGTACTTC. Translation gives CASSSTGAQETQYF. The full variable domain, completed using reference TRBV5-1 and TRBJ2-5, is KAGVTQTPRYLIKTRGQQVTLSCSPISGHRSVSWYQQTPGQGLQFLFEYFSETQRNKGNFPGRFSGRQFSNSRSEMNVSTLELGDSALYLCASSSTGAQETQYFGPGTRLLVL.

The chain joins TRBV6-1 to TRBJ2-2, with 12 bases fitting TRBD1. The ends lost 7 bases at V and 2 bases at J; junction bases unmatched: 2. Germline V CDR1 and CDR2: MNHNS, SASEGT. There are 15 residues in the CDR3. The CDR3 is CASTGTGGNTGELFF. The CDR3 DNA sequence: TGTGCCAGCACCGGGACAGGGGGCAACACCGGGGAGCTGTTTTTT.

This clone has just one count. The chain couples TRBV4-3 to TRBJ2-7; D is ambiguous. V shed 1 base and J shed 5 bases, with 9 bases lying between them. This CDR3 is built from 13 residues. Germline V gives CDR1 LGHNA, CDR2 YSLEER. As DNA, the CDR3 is TGCGCCAGCAGCCAAGGCCCTTCAGACGAGCAGTACTTC. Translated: CASSQGPSDEQYF.